Here is one T cell receptor beta chain with its context. Its specificity is not known. Indicated treatment: oral pan-JAK inhibitor, 5-10 mg twice daily. Investigators sorted PBMCs to obtain both CD4+ and CD8+ T cells. The data were obtained in a study of CD8+ T cells in alopecia areata. On the study more broadly: In an open-label trial, patients got 5 to 10 mg tofacitinib twice daily.

Whole-study results and caveats: Treatment with tofacitinib significantly lowered scalp clonality and reduced expanded CD8+ clones among the top 100. Normal skin contains resident alphabeta T cells, and these are also sequenced in scalp samples.

RNA, once extracted, was reverse transcribed into cDNA for use as the sequencing template. Clones were sequenced by immunoSEQ multiplex PCR, and TCRdb holds only the in-frame ones, with some missing. The data contain 170,000 or so clones, around 71% of them singletons. The TCR was taken from a human donor with alopecia areata. Here the sequenced sample was CD4+ T cells sorted from blood, taken at week 4, from a patient treated with tofacitinib.

The CDR3 region is CASSFDRANTGELFF. The CDR3 DNA follows: TGTGCCAGCAGTTTCGACAGGGCGAACACCGGGGAGCTGTTTTTT. The chain couples TRBV6-5 to TRBJ2-2, with 7 nucleotides matching TRBD1. This CDR3 has 15 amino acids. J gave up 0 bases and V 4 bases, and 2 bases lay outside the gene matches. Germline-derived CDR1 and CDR2 are MNHEY and SVGAGI.